This T cell receptor beta chain stems from a study of cytomegalovirus exposure and HLA in healthy donors. Study observations and caveats: Accurate predictions that matched the HLA-A and HLA-B alleles of most subjects were reportedly made from TCR beta sequences.

Details on this clone: Antigen: not known.

60 Vbeta and 13 Jbeta primers were used in PCR. Repertoires were generated with immunoSEQ multiplex PCR, while TCRdb's copy carries only in-frame clones and drops some. Recorded here are approximately 58,000 clones; the top ten clones represent about 3.6%. Germline CDR1 SGHVS, CDR2 FNYEAQ. Trimming took 3 bases from V and 0 from J, leaving 10 bases between them. This CDR3 comprises 15 residues. This chain joins TRBV7-6 and TRBJ2-3; D unresolved. Sequences were obtained from PBMCs. This TCR derives from a woman in her late teens or twenties in good health and CMV-seronegative. The CDR3 spells CASSFGVASTDTQYF. In DNA form, the CDR3 reads TGTGCCAGCAGCTTTGGAGTCGCCAGCACAGATACGCAGTATTTT.